Listed below are T cell receptor beta chains from one sample, sequenced in a study of T cells in localized non-small cell lung cancer. Measured with immunoSEQ multiplex PCR; TCRdb has only the in-frame clones, and not every one. The repertoire holds about 61,000 clones, over 85% seen once, with less than 25% in the top ten. The sequencing used peripheral blood, collected before any cancer treatment. The source of these receptors is a man between 40 and 75 years old with stage I squamous cell lung carcinoma. CDR3s include the opening cysteine and the closing phenylalanine or tryptophan.

v_call: TRBV6-6
cdr3_aa: CASSYSGSYSNQPQHF

v_call: TRBV10-3
cdr3_aa: CAINEGDLSGSRNTQYF

v_call: TRBV14
cdr3_aa: CASSQLPGQGVYGYTF

v_call: TRBV7-2
cdr3_aa: CASKPVGSYNEQFF

v_call: TRBV4-3
cdr3_aa: CASSQDVTGSGNTIYF

v_call: TRBV19
cdr3_aa: CASSPTDRGDEKLFF

v_call: TRBV27
cdr3_aa: CASSSPGTTQYF

v_call: TRBV19
cdr3_aa: CASSRTSGYNEQFF

v_call: TRBV4-3
cdr3_aa: CASSQGTGTNEKLFF

v_call: TRBV9
cdr3_aa: CASSVDTSGGEQYF

v_call: TRBV7-3
cdr3_aa: CASRLQRTDTQYF

v_call: TRBV19
cdr3_aa: CASSRTGPYEQYF

v_call: TRBV4-2
cdr3_aa: CASSQEPGQSNYGYTF

v_call: TRBV19
cdr3_aa: CASSGMVPGLQGNQPQHF

v_call: TRBV29-1
cdr3_aa: CSVDATEGKLFF

v_call: TRBV15
cdr3_aa: CATSRDRAYGYTF

v_call: TRBV6-5
cdr3_aa: CASRGTDEKLFF

v_call: TRBV7-2
cdr3_aa: CASSLSGEVTDTQYF

v_call: TRBV25-1
cdr3_aa: CASSESPSEAFF

v_call: TRBV28
cdr3_aa: CAIKTVGYGYTF

v_call: TRBV15
cdr3_aa: CATSGGTVLALGNQPQHF

v_call: TRBV19
cdr3_aa: CASSIGLAENNEQFF

v_call: TRBV7-9
cdr3_aa: CASSRALGASGEQYF

v_call: TRBV5-4
cdr3_aa: CASSLRLAGVADTQYF

v_call: TRBV5-1
cdr3_aa: CASSAGQGAGEQYF

v_call: TRBV10-3
cdr3_aa: CAISTGQGLNQPQHF

v_call: TRBV28
cdr3_aa: CASYRPSRWSGNQPQHF

v_call: TRBV7-2
cdr3_aa: CASSLGGGGADTQYF

v_call: TRBV5-4
cdr3_aa: CASSDGQHNQPQHF

v_call: TRBV27
cdr3_aa: CASSRGQGAREKLFF

v_call: TRBV19
cdr3_aa: CASSIRYGYTF

v_call: TRBV13
cdr3_aa: CASSLAEFYGYTF

v_call: TRBV30
cdr3_aa: CAWHGTSTDTQYF

v_call: TRBV7-2
cdr3_aa: CASSLVGGRQPQHF

v_call: TRBV18
cdr3_aa: CASEGQGTGVYNEQFF

v_call: TRBV6-1
cdr3_aa: CASSNRGLYEQYF

v_call: TRBV19
cdr3_aa: CASTRKQGYNEQFF

v_call: TRBV2
cdr3_aa: CASRDSWAVNTEAFF

v_call: TRBV7-2
cdr3_aa: CASSLARADNEQFF

v_call: TRBV7-2
cdr3_aa: CASSPRSVPSGNGELFF

v_call: TRBV9
cdr3_aa: CASSVDPVSSYEQYF

v_call: TRBV11-2
cdr3_aa: CASVRDRGPRGYTF

v_call: TRBV28
cdr3_aa: CASSQGSTGWTEAFF

v_call: TRBV7-9
cdr3_aa: CASSYNLNQPQHF